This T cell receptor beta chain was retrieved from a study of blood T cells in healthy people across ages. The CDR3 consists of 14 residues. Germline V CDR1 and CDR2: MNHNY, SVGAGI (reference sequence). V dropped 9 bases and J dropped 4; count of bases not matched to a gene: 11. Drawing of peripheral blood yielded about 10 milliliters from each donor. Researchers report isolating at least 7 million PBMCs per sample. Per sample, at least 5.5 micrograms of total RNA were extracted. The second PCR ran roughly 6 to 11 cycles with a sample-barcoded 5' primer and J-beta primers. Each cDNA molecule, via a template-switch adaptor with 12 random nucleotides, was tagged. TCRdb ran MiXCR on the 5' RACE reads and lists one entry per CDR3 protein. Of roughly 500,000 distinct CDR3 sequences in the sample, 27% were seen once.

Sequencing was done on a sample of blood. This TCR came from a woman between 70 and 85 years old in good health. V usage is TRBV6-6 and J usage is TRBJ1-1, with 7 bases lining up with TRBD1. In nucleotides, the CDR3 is TGTGCCAGTAACTCCCTCACAGGGGTCACTGAAGCTTTCTTT. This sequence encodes CASNSLTGVTEAFF.